This passage covers 14 T cell receptor beta chains from one sample sequenced in a study of cytomegalovirus exposure and HLA in healthy donors. Use of 60 Vbeta and 13 Jbeta primers characterized the PCR. The repertoire was sequenced with immunoSEQ multiplex PCR; TCRdb's copy has only in-frame clones and lacks some. Altogether about 120,000 clones are present, 77% being singletons, with the ten largest covering 4.5% to 6%. Sequenced sample: PBMCs. The receptors shown here come from a man between 18 and 29 years old in good health and CMV-seropositive.

The genes are TRBV5-6 and TRBJ2-3; tentative D call: TRBD2 (5 bases). Deletions cut 3 bases from V and 3 bases from J, with 14 bases between. Germline V gives CDR1 SGHDT, CDR2 YYEEEE. CDR3 length: 15 residues. CDR3 bases: TGTGCCAGCAGCTACATGGCTAGAGGGACAGATACGCAGTATTTT. It encodes CASSYMARGTDTQYF.

This clone appeared a few times. The V and J genes are TRBV2 and TRBJ1-6; the match to TRBD1 covers 9 bases. Germline assignment: CDR1 SNHLY and CDR2 FYNNEI. Unmatched junction bases numbered 4, after V lost 7 bases and J lost 6 bases. There are 14 residues in the CDR3. CDR3 DNA: TGTGCCAGCATTTGGGACAGGGTTAATTCACCCCTCCACTTT. Translation gives CASIWDRVNSPLHF.

This chain connects TRBV6-5 to TRBJ2-7; 14 nucleotides agree with TRBD2. CDR1 and CDR2 from the germline V gene are MNHEY and SVGAGI. Trimming took 4 bases from V and 4 from J; bases not matched to a gene: 3. This CDR3 is built from 15 residues. The CDR3 loop reads CASSLTSGGEYEQYF. The CDR3 nucleotides are TGTGCCAGCAGTTTGACTAGCGGGGGGGAGTACGAGCAGTACTTC.

The V gene is TRBV25-1, the J gene TRBJ2-1, with TRBD2 matching over 11 bases. Germline values: CDR1 MGHDK, CDR2 SYGVNS. CDR3 length: 15 amino acids. V gave up 4 bases and J gave up 5 bases; unmatched junction bases: 4. The CDR3, as DNA: TGTGCCAGCAGTGTTGGGACTAGCGGTGACAATGAGCAGTTCTTC. As protein: CASSVGTSGDNEQFF.

The genes are TRBV7-8 and TRBJ2-7; TRBD2 matches at 9 bases. V was pared by 5 bases and J by 3 bases, with 14 bases of the junction left unmatched. CDR3 size: 17 residues. Germline V CDR1 and CDR2: SGHVS, FQNEAQ. The DNA of the CDR3 is TGTGCCAGCAGCCGGCCCCTATCTAGCGGGACTATCTACGAGCAGTACTTC. Protein product: CASSRPLSSGTIYEQYF.

The V and J genes are TRBV27 and TRBJ2-7, with D tentatively TRBD2 (5 bases). Germline V gives CDR1 MNHEY, CDR2 SMNVEV (reference sequence). The CDR3 consists of 14 residues. Trimming stripped 5 bases from V and 4 bases from J, with 15 bases between. CDR3 in DNA: TGTGCCAGCAGTCCGGCAGGTTGGACTTACGAGCAGTACTTC. It specifies CASSPAGWTYEQYF.

This sequence joins TRBV28 and TRBJ1-3, with D hard to call. V lost 5 bases and J 4 bases, leaving 6 bases between the germline ends. CDR1 MDHEN and CDR2 SYDVKM come from the germline V gene. The CDR3 runs 12 residues. CDR3 bases: TGTGCCAGCAGTCCGGGAGGAAACACCATATATTTT. Protein: CASSPGGNTIYF.

This chain uses TRBV2 with TRBJ1-5; no reliable D call. In germline, CDR1 is SNHLY, CDR2 FYNNEI. V lost 3 bases and J 2 bases, leaving 11 bases between the germline ends. This CDR3 is 15 amino acids long. The CDR3 loop reads CASSDIPEGNQPQHF. CDR3 nucleotides: TGTGCCAGCAGTGATATTCCCGAGGGCAATCAGCCCCAGCATTTT.

This chain connects TRBV28 to TRBJ1-2; weak D call: TRBD1 (6 bases). V lost 2 bases and J lost 6, with 10 bases in between. The CDR3 spans 13 residues. Per germline, CDR1 MDHEN and CDR2 SYDVKM. CDR3 DNA sequence: TGTGCCAGCAGTTTAGGACAGATGAATGGCTACACCTTC. Its protein is CASSLGQMNGYTF.

Comment on this clone: One junction end disagrees with the germline gene, perhaps due to a read error. The V and J genes are TRBV29-1 and TRBJ1-3; 7 bases are shared with TRBD1. The CDR3 length is 15 residues. Germline loops: CDR1 SQVTM, CDR2 ANQGSEA. This CDR3 reads CSVEGTAGSRNTIYF. DNA for the CDR3: TGCAGCGTCGAAGGGACAGCCGGGTCCCGAAACACCATATATTTT.

The chain links TRBV5-4 to TRBJ2-2; TRBD1 agrees at 7 bases. The CDR3 sequence is 15 residues long. Germline CDR1 is SGHNT and CDR2 is YYREEE (reference sequence). Unmatched junction bases numbered 5, after V lost 1 base and J lost 5 bases. The CDR3 DNA is TGTGCCAGCAGCTTGCCGGGACAGCTAACCGGGGAGCTGTTTTTT. Translating it yields CASSLPGQLTGELFF.

V usage is TRBV15 and J usage is TRBJ2-7; perhaps TRBD2 as D (5 bases). The V gene's germline CDR1 is LNHNV and CDR2 YYDKDF (reference sequence). This CDR3 is 12 amino acids long. The ends were cut back, 6 bases at V and 4 bases at J, with 10 bases in the middle. This CDR3 reads CATRGEGYEQYF. DNA for the CDR3: TGTGCCACCAGGGGAGAGGGTTACGAGCAGTACTTC.

This clone was picked up one time. One end of the junction varies from germline; a read error may be responsible. V usage is TRBV28 and J usage is TRBJ1-2, with D possibly matching TRBD1 (5 bases). Germline V lookup: CDR1 MDHEN, CDR2 SYDVKM. This CDR3 has 17 residues. For the CDR3, the DNA is TGTGCCAGCAGTTTAGGCAGGGACTACTTTCCTAACTATGGCCACACCTTC. Translating it yields CASSLGRDYFPNYGHTF.

The J gene is TRBJ2-1, the V gene TRBV9; the match to TRBD2 covers 10 bases. The germline gives CDR1 SGDLS, CDR2 YYNGEE. V dropped 0 bases and J dropped 8; count of bases not matched to a gene: 5. CDR3 length: 15 amino acids. The CDR3 nucleotides read TGTGCCAGCAGCGTAGAAGCGGGGGGGGTCGATGAGCAGTTCTTC. It encodes CASSVEAGGVDEQFF.